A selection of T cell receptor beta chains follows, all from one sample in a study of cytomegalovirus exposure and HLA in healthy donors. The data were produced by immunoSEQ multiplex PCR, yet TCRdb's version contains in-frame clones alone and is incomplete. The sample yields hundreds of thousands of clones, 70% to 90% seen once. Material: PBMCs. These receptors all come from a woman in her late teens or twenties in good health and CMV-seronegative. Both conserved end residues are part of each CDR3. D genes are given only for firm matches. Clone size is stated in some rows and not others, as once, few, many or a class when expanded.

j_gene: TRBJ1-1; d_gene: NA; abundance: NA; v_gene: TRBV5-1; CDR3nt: TGCGCCAGCAGCTTGGTTAGGCGGGGCGGAAACACTGAAGCTTTCTTT; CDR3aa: CASSLVRRGGNTEAFF
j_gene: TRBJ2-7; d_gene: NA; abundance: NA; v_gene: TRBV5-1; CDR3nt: TGCGCCAGCAGCTTGGTGTCCGGGGGAGAGTACGAGCAGTACTTC; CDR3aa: CASSLVSGGEYEQYF
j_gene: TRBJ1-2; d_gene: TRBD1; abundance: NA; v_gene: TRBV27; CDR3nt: TGTGCCAGCAGTATAAGGACAGGGGAAGGCTACACCTTC; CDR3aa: CASSIRTGEGYTF
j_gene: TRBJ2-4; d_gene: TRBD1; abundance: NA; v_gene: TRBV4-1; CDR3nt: TGCGCCAGCAGCCAAGGGGGACAGTTATTAGCCAAAAACATTCAGTACTTC; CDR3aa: CASSQGGQLLAKNIQYF
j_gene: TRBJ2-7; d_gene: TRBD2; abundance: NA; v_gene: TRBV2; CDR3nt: TGTGCCAGCAGTGTTCGGGTTGCTAGCGGGAGGGCCGTCGACGAGCAGTACTTC; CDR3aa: CASSVRVASGRAVDEQYF
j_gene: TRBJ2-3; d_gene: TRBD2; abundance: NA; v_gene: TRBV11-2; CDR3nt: TGTGCCAGCAGCTTGGAGGGACTAATTAGCACAAATACGCAGTATTTT; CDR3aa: CASSLEGLISTNTQYF
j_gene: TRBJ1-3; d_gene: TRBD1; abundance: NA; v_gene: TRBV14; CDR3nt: TGTGCCAGCAGCCGGAACAGGGGGGAGCCTGGAAACACCATATATTTT; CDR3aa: CASSRNRGEPGNTIYF
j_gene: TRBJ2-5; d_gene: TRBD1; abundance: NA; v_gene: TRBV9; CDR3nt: TGTGCCAGCAGCGTAAATACTCGGACAGGAGAAGAGACCCAGTACTTC; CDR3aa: CASSVNTRTGEETQYF
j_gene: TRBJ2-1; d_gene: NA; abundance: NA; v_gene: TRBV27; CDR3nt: TGTGCCAGCAGTTTATCGCTCAGCGGAGGTCCTTACAATGAGCAGTTCTTC; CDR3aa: CASSLSLSGGPYNEQFF
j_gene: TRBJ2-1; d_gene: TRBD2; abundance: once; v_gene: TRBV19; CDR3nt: TGTGCCAGTAGTATAGAGAACCTAGCGGAAACAAGGGGTTACAATGAGCAGTTCTTC; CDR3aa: CASSIENLAETRGYNEQFF
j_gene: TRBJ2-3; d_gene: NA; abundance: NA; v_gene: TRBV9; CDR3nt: TGTGCCAGCAGCGTGGCTCCCGGGTACGTCACAGATACGCAGTATTTT; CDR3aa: CASSVAPGYVTDTQYF
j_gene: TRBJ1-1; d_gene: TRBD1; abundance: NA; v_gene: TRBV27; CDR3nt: TGTGCCAGCAGTTTAAGGGGCCAGGGGGCACACACTGAAGCTTTCTTT; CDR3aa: CASSLRGQGAHTEAFF
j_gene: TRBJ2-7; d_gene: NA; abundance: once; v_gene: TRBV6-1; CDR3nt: TGTGCCAGCAGTGTAAACAGGGATCGCTCCTACGAGCAGTACTTC; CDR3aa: CASSVNRDRSYEQYF
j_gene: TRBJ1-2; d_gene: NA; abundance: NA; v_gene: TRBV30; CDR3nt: TGTGCCTGGAGTGTACTCAGGGTTTATGGCTACACCTTC; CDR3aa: CAWSVLRVYGYTF
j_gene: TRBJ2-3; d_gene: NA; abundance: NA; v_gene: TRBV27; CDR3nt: TGTGCCAGCAGGGAGGGACAGAGCACAGATACGCAGTATTTT; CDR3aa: CASREGQSTDTQYF
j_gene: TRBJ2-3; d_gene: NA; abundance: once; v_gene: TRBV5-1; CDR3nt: TGCGCCAGCAGGGACAGTACCACAGATACGCAGTATTTT; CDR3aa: CASRDSTTDTQYF